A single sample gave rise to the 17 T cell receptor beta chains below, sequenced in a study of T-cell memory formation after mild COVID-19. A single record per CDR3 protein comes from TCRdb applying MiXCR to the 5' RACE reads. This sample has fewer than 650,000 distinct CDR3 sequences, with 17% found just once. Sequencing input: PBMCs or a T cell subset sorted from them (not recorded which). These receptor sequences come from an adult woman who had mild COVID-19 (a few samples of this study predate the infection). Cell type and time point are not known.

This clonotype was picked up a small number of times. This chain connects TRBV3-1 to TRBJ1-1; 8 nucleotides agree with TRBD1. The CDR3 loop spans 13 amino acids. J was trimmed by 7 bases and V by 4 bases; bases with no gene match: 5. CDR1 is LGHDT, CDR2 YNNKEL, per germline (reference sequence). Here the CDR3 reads CASSPGTGGEAFF. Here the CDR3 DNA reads TGTGCCAGCAGCCCGGGGACAGGAGGTGAAGCTTTCTTT. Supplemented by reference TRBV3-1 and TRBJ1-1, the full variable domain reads DTAVSQTPKYLVTQMGNDKSIKCEQNLGHDTMYWYKQDSKKFLKIMFSYNNKELIINETVPNRFSPKSPDKAHLNLHINSLELGDSAVYFCASSPGTGGEAFFGQGTRLTVV.

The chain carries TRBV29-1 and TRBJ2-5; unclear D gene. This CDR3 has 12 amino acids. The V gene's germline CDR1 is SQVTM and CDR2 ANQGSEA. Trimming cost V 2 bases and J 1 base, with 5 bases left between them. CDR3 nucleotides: TGCAGCGTTGAAAGCTTCCAAGAGACCCAGTACTTC. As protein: CSVESFQETQYF. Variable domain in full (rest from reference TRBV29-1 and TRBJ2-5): SAVISQKPSRDICQRGTSLTIQCQVDSQVTMMFWYRQQPGQSLTLIATANQGSEATYESGFVIDKFPISRPNLTFSTLTVSNMSPEDSSIYLCSVESFQETQYFGPGTRLLVL.

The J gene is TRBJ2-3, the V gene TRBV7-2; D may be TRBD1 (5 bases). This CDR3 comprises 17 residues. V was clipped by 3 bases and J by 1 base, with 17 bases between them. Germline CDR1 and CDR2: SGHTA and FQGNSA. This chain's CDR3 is CASSFLIRSRGTDTQYF. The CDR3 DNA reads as TGTGCCAGCAGCTTTCTTATTCGGTCCAGGGGCACAGATACGCAGTATTTT.

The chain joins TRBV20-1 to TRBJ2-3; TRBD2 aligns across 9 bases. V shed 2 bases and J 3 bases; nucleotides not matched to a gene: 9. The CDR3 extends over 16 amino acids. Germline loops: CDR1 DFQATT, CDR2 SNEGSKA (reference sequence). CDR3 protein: CSARTRLAAATDTQYF. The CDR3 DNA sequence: TGCAGTGCTAGAACAAGACTAGCGGCGGCAACAGATACGCAGTATTTT.

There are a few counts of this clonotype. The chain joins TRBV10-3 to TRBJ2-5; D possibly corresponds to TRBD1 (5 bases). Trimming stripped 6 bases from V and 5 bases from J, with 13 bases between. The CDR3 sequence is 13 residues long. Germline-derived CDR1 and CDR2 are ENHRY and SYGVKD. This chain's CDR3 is CAISDQGGETQYF. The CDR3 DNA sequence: TGTGCCATCAGCGACCAGGGTGGGGAGACCCAGTACTTC.

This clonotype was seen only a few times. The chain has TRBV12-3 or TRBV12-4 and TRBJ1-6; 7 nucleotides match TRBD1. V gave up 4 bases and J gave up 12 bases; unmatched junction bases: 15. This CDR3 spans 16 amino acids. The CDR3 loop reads CASSSGQVGPPGPLHF. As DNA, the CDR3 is TGTGCCAGCAGTTCCGGACAGGTTGGCCCCCCGGGACCCCTCCACTTT.

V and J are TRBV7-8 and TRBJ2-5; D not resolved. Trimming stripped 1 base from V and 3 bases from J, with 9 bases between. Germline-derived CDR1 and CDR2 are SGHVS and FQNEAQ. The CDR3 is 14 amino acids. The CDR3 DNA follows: TGTGCCAGCAGCTTAGACCCAGAGGAAGAGACCCAGTACTTC. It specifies CASSLDPEEETQYF. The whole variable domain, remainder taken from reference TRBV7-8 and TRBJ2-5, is GAGVSQSPRYKVAKRGQDVALRCDPISGHVSLFWYQQALGQGPEFLTYFQNEAQLDKSGLPSDRFFAERPEGSVSTLKIQRTQQEDSAVYLCASSLDPEEETQYFGPGTRLLVL.

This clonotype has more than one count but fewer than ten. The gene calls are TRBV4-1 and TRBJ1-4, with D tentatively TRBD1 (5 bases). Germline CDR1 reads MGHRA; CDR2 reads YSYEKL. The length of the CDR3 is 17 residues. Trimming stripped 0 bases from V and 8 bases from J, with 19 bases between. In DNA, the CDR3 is TGCGCCAGCAGCCAAGAGTTCCCCCTCGGGGCTTGGGAAAAACTGTTTTTT. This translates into CASSQEFPLGAWEKLFF.

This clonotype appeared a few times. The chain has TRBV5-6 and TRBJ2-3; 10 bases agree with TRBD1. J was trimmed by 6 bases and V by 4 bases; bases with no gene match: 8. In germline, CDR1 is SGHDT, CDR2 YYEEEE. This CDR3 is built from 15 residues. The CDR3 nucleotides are TGTGCCAGCAGCATACTTGACAGGGGGCCGGATACGCAGTATTTT. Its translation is CASSILDRGPDTQYF. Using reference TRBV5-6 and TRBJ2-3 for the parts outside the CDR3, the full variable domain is DAGVTQSPTHLIKTRGQQVTLRCSPKSGHDTVSWYQQALGQGPQFIFQYYEEEERQRGNFPDRFSGHQFPNYSSELNVNALLLGDSALYLCASSILDRGPDTQYFGPGTRLTVL.

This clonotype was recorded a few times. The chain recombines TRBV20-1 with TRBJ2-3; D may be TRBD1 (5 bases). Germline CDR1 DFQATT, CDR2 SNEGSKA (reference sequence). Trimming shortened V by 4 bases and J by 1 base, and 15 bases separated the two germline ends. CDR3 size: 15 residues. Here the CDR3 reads CSAMSGARGTDTQYF. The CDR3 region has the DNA TGCAGTGCTATGTCTGGGGCCCGGGGCACAGATACGCAGTATTTT.

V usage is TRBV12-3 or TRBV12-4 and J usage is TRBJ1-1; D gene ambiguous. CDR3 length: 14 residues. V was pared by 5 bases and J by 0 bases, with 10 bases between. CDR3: CASSPRRLNTEAFF. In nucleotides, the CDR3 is TGTGCCAGCAGTCCCCGCCGACTGAACACTGAAGCTTTCTTT.

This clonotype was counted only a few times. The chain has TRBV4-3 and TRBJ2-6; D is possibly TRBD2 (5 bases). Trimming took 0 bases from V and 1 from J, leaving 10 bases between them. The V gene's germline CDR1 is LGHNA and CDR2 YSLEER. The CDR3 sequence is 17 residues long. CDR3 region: CASSQDGEGSGANVLTF. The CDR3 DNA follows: TGCGCCAGCAGCCAAGACGGAGAGGGATCTGGGGCCAACGTCCTGACTTTC.

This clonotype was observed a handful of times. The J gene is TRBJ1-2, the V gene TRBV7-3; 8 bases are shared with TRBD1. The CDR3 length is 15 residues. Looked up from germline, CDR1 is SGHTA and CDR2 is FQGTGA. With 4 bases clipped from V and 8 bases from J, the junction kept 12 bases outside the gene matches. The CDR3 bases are TGTGCCAGCAGCTCCTCCTCAGGGGGCGGGCAAGGCTACACCTTC. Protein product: CASSSSSGGGQGYTF. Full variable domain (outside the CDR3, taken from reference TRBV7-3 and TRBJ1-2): GAGVSQTPSNKVTEKGKYVELRCDPISGHTALYWYRQSLGQGPEFLIYFQGTGAADDSGLPNDRFFAVRPEGSVSTLKIQRTERGDSAVYLCASSSSSGGGQGYTFGSGTRLTVV.

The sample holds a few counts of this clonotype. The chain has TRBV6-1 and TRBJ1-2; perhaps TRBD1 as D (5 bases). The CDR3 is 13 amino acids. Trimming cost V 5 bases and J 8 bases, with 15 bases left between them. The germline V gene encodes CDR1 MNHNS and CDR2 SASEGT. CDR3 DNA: TGTGCCAGCAGTTACAGGTCGTTAGGGGGCTACACCTTC. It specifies CASSYRSLGGYTF.

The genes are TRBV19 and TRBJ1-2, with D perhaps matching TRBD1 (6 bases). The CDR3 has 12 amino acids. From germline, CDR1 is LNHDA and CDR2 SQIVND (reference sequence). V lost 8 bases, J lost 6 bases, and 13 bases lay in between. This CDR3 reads CASQVGANGYTF. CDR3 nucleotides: TGTGCCAGTCAAGTGGGGGCTAATGGCTACACCTTC.

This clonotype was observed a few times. The CDR3 nucleotides are TGTGCCACCAGTGGTGGCCTTGACGCTGAAGCTTTCTTT. This encodes CATSGGLDAEAFF. The gene calls are TRBV24-1 and TRBJ1-1; D not certain. V lost 5 bases and J lost 6, with 12 bases in between. This CDR3 is 13 amino acids long. Germline V gives CDR1 KGHDR, CDR2 SFDVKD.

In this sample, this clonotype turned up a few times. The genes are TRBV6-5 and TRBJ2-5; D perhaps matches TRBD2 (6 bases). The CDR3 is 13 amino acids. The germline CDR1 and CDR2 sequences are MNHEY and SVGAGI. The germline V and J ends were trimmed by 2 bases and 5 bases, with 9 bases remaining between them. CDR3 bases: TGTGCCAGCAGTTACGTCCGGGGGGAGACCCAGTACTTC. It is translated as CASSYVRGETQYF.